Reported below is one T cell receptor (beta chain). The antigen it binds to is not known. Base qualities are not at hand, and no much larger clone is one base apart. TCRbeta CDR3 regions were amplified from genomic DNA using the immunoSEQ Assay, a bias-controlled multiplex PCR. Per the authors' processing: The number of nucleated cells in each sample was estimated by amplification of reference gene primers within the assay. To quantify the absolute abundance of each unique TCRbeta CDR3 rearrangement, sequence reads were collapsed and filtered. For each sample, productive Simpson clonality was calculated by taking the square root of Simpson's diversity index across productive rearrangements. TCRdb took over this immuneACCESS table, retaining in-frame rearrangements with V and J assigned. Such tables are incomplete; in checked studies, under half of the missing clones stem from an unresolved V gene, and the remainder is unexplained. That table is the source of V, J and clone size, and D and trimming were worked out from the DNA. Within this sample are 150,000 to 190,000 clones, with roughly 80% of them counted one time only. In total, the top ten clones hold 3.7% of the sample.

Each collaborating institution followed its own protocols to collect whole blood in K2EDTA tubes. For TCRbeta analysis, collaborators shipped samples as frozen whole blood, isolated PBMCs, or DNA extracted from either of those sample types. The data derive from a study of blood T cell repertoires in COVID-19 (TCRdb year 2020). Context from the whole study: The collaborator samples originated in the United States, Italy and Spain and spanned the acute and convalescent phases of COVID-19. The prospective study material was composed of cDNA or gDNA derived from T cells, B-cell-depleted T cells, or PBMCs. Subjects who had been exposed to COVID-19, were actively infected with it, or had recovered from it provided the deeply sampled blood TCRbeta repertoires that made up the dataset. The repertoires were made available in a free public database intended to serve as a resource for research on the immune response to SARS-CoV-2. Samples came from the ongoing ImmuneRACE study (first 160 participants) plus 1,254 subjects from 6 global collaborators. Nearly every sample came with metadata listing a de-identified subject ID, COVID-19 status, age in years and sex. Where HLA class I and class II types were available, the types were taken from metadata supplied by the sample provider, not from assay-based typing.

Overall study results and their limits: The amount of clinical and demographic metadata varied by source and participant and was provided uncurated.

The CDR3, from cysteine to phenylalanine, totals 17 residues. Of the read, only the CDR3 DNA is kept; its 51 bases are in frame from base 1. Trimming removed 1 base from V and 7 bases from J; the gene matches leave 12 bases unexplained. For CDR1 and CDR2, the germline V gene lists SGHTA and FQGTGA. The rearranged segments are TRBV7-3 and TRBJ2-1; 8 central nucleotides agree with TRBD2. Sequencing was carried out using peripheral blood. The TCR was taken from an elderly woman with acute or convalescent COVID-19. The CDR3 region: CASSLNGRRGEGNEQFF. The nucleotides are TGTGCCAGCAGCTTAAATGGAAGGCGGGGGGAAGGGAATGAGCAGTTCTTC. Supplemented by the reference TRBV7-3 and TRBJ2-1 proteins around the CDR3, the complete variable domain is GAGVSQTPSNKVTEKGKYVELRCDPISGHTALYWYRQSLGQGPEFLIYFQGTGAADDSGLPNDRFFAVRPEGSVSTLKIQRTERGDSAVYLCASSLNGRRGEGNEQFFGPGTRLTVL.